Below, 28 T cell receptor beta chains from the same sample are listed, as sequenced in a study of beta chain features in type 1 diabetes. The sequenced template was cDNA made from the entire isolated RNA. Data came from immunoSEQ multiplex PCR; TCRdb stores just in-frame clones and leaves some out. Of a few hundred thousand clones listed, around 12% are singletons. Sequencing input: naive CD4+ T cells from blood. The receptors shown here come from a man aged 18 to 30 in good health.

The CDR3 reads CASSLSGGDNEQFF. The CDR3 DNA follows: TGTGCCAGCAGCTTAAGCGGGGGCGACAATGAGCAGTTCTTC. The chain is built from TRBV7-3 and TRBJ2-1; TRBD2 might be the D (7 bases). Germline CDR1 SGHTA, CDR2 FQGTGA. The CDR3 extends over 14 amino acids. The V end was cut by 1 base, the J end by 5 bases, with 9 bases between.

This clone was counted at least ten times. The chain links TRBV15 to TRBJ2-1; D not certain. The ends were cut back, 0 bases at V and 7 bases at J, with 13 bases in the middle. CDR1 is LNHNV and CDR2 is YYDKDF in the germline V gene (reference sequence). The CDR3 totals 15 residues. The DNA of the CDR3 is TGTGCCACCAGCAGAGACCCTTACGTGAGGAATGAGCAGTTCTTC. It specifies CATSRDPYVRNEQFF.

The J gene is TRBJ1-2, the V gene TRBV4-3; the match to TRBD1 covers 9 bases. This CDR3 has 15 amino acids. Germline V gene sequence: CDR1 LGHNA, CDR2 YSLEER. With V trimmed by 2 bases and J by 6 bases, 7 bases remained unmatched. CDR3 amino acids: CASSQPGQGLDGYTF. The CDR3 bases are TGCGCCAGCAGCCAACCGGGACAGGGATTAGATGGCTACACCTTC.

This clone was seen more than once but under ten times. The sample carries other DNA sequences with the same CDR3. This chain links TRBV2 with TRBJ2-7; D uncertain. V was pared by 6 bases and J by 1 base, with 4 bases between. The length of the CDR3 is 11 residues. The V gene's germline CDR1 is SNHLY and CDR2 FYNNEI. CDR3 loop: CASRQSYEQYF. CDR3 nucleotides: TGTGCCAGCAGGCAGTCCTACGAGCAGTACTTC. The complete variable domain, with remaining parts taken from reference TRBV2 and TRBJ2-7, reads EPEVTQTPSHQVTQMGQEVILRCVPISNHLYFYWYRQILGQKVEFLVSFYNNEISEKSEIFDDQFSVERPDGSNFTLKIRSTKLEDSAMYFCASRQSYEQYFGPGTRLTVT.

The J gene is TRBJ2-1, the V gene TRBV20-1; D gene unclear. Germline CDR1 reads DFQATT; CDR2 reads SNEGSKA (reference sequence). Trimming shortened V by 2 bases and J by 4 bases, and 3 bases separated the two germline ends. This CDR3 contains 11 residues. DNA of the CDR3: TGCAGTGCTAGACTATACAATGAGCAGTTCTTC. It codes for CSARLYNEQFF.

In its sample, this clone was seen a few times. The rearrangement links TRBV28 to TRBJ2-1; 12 bases match TRBD2. The germline V gene encodes CDR1 MDHEN and CDR2 SYDVKM. Trimming cost V 3 bases and J 9 bases; bases outside gene matches: 9. CDR3 length: 16 amino acids. DNA for the CDR3: TGTGCCAGCAGTTTTCCGACTGGACTAGCGGGATCTGAGCAGTTCTTC. This sequence encodes CASSFPTGLAGSEQFF.

The chain uses TRBV30 and TRBJ1-1, with 8 nucleotides matching TRBD1. The CDR3 contains 14 residues. The germline CDR1 and CDR2 sequences are GTSNPN and SVGIG (reference sequence). With V trimmed by 0 bases and J by 6 bases, 6 bases remained unmatched. The DNA for the CDR3 is TGTGCCTGGAGTGTAAGCCAGGGGGCATCTGAAGCTTTCTTT. Amino acids: CAWSVSQGASEAFF. The whole variable domain, filled in from reference TRBV30 and TRBJ1-1, reads SQTIHQWPATLVQPVGSPLSLECTVEGTSNPNLYWYRQAAGRGLQLLFYSVGIGQISSEVPQNLSASRPQDRQFILSSKKLLLSDSGFYLCAWSVSQGASEAFFGQGTRLTVV.

The gene calls are TRBV28 and TRBJ2-7; the D gene is possibly TRBD1 (5 bases). Germline V gene sequence: CDR1 MDHEN, CDR2 SYDVKM. V lost 2 bases and J 0 bases, leaving 20 bases between the germline ends. This CDR3 spans 18 amino acids. Written as DNA, the CDR3 is TGTGCCAGCAGTTTAAGGCAGGGCCGCGATGTTCCCTCCTACGAGCAGTACTTC. Protein product: CASSLRQGRDVPSYEQYF.

This chain uses TRBV5-4 with TRBJ2-1; no clear D gene. Germline V gives CDR1 SGHNT, CDR2 YYREEE (reference sequence). The CDR3 contains 16 residues. V gave up 2 bases and J gave up 1 base, with 13 bases separating them. CDR3 residues: CASSFGSSVSYNEQFF. The CDR3 DNA reads as TGTGCCAGCAGCTTTGGGTCTAGTGTATCCTACAATGAGCAGTTCTTC.

The chain uses TRBV4-3 and TRBJ2-5, with 8 bases fitting TRBD2. From germline, CDR1 is LGHNA and CDR2 YSLEER. The CDR3 consists of 18 residues. The V gene end was trimmed by 1 base and the J gene end by 5 bases; junction bases not matched to a gene: 15. CDR3: CASSQGVAGKRRGETQYF. CDR3 nucleotide sequence: TGCGCCAGCAGCCAAGGGGTAGCGGGAAAACGCAGAGGGGAGACCCAGTACTTC.

This clone was counted only a few times. The genes are TRBV30 and TRBJ1-2; D gene uncertain. The CDR3 totals 12 residues. V was clipped by 1 base and J by 10 bases, with 13 bases between them. The V gene's germline CDR1 is GTSNPN and CDR2 SVGIG (reference sequence). The CDR3 coding sequence is TGTGCCTGGAGTGGTGGTGGCAGTTCCTACACCTTC. Translated, it gives CAWSGGGSSYTF.

The rearrangement uses TRBV9 and TRBJ2-1; tentatively, D is TRBD1 (7 bases). The CDR3 is 16 amino acids. The V gene's germline CDR1 is SGDLS and CDR2 YYNGEE. The V end lost 0 bases, the J end lost 5 bases, and 15 bases lay between the germline ends. In DNA form, the CDR3 reads TGTGCCAGCAGCGTAGTAGGTGGCAGGGGGGACAATGAGCAGTTCTTC. The encoded protein is CASSVVGGRGDNEQFF.

The chain combines TRBV4-3 with TRBJ2-3, with 10 positions matching TRBD1. Germline assignment: CDR1 LGHNA and CDR2 YSLEER. J lost 5 bases, V lost 4 bases, and 6 bases had no gene match. The CDR3 is 15 amino acids. The CDR3 here is CASSRRGQGQDTQYF. In DNA form, the CDR3 reads TGCGCCAGCAGCCGGCGGGGACAGGGGCAAGATACGCAGTATTTT.

This clone was picked up a small number of times. The genes are TRBV7-2 and TRBJ2-7, with D possibly being TRBD2 (5 bases). The CDR3 spans 14 residues. From germline, CDR1 is SGHTA and CDR2 FQGNSA. V was trimmed by 1 base and J by 3 bases, leaving 10 bases between them. The CDR3 loop is CASSLGGRFYEQYF. DNA of the CDR3: TGTGCCAGCAGCTTAGGAGGGCGATTCTACGAGCAGTACTTC.

This clone was observed a few times. This rearrangement joins TRBV7-9 to TRBJ2-5, with D tentatively TRBD1 (6 bases). With 11 bases removed from V and 2 bases from J, the gap between germline ends came to 15 bases. The length of the CDR3 is 13 residues. Germline-derived CDR1 and CDR2 are SEHNR and FQNEAQ (reference sequence). The CDR3 loop reads CAHGRDNQETQYF. CDR3 coding DNA: TGTGCCCATGGACGGGACAATCAAGAGACCCAGTACTTC.

The V and J genes are TRBV5-8 and TRBJ2-3; 8 positions match TRBD1. Germline lookup yields CDR1 SGHTS and CDR2 YDEGEE. The ends lost 0 bases at V and 0 bases at J; junction bases unmatched: 3. The CDR3 sequence is 16 residues long. CDR3 sequence reads: CASSLGTGPSTDTQYF. The CDR3 DNA reads as TGTGCCAGCAGCTTGGGGACAGGGCCTAGCACAGATACGCAGTATTTT.

This clone was picked up a small number of times. The gene calls are TRBV5-1 and TRBJ2-7; D is ambiguous. CDR3 length: 13 residues. V was clipped by 4 bases and J by 0 bases, with 8 bases between them. Per germline, CDR1 SGHRS and CDR2 YFSETQ. CDR3 in amino acids: CASSAGNSYEQYF. The DNA of the CDR3 is TGCGCCAGCAGCGCAGGTAACTCCTACGAGCAGTACTTC.

This chain uses TRBV27 with TRBJ2-5; 9 bases match TRBD2. V dropped 6 bases and J dropped 0; count of bases not matched to a gene: 8. CDR1 and CDR2 from the germline V gene are MNHEY and SMNVEV (reference sequence). The CDR3 is made up of 16 amino acids. CDR3 amino acids: CASRQWTSAYQETQYF. The CDR3 region has the DNA TGTGCCAGCAGGCAATGGACTAGCGCTTACCAAGAGACCCAGTACTTC.

This clone was observed a handful of times. The V and J genes are TRBV7-2 and TRBJ2-2, with a tentative D call TRBD2 (5 bases). This CDR3 is built from 15 residues. In germline, CDR1 is SGHTA, CDR2 FQGNSA. The germline V and J ends were trimmed by 1 base and 0 bases, with 6 bases remaining between them. The CDR3 nucleotides read TGTGCCAGCAGCTTAGTACTAGCGAACACCGGGGAGCTGTTTTTT. It yields the protein CASSLVLANTGELFF.

A few counts support this clone. Other DNA sequences in this sample translate to the same CDR3. The genes are TRBV30 and TRBJ2-2, with 8 bases lining up with TRBD2. CDR3 size: 14 residues. Germline V gives CDR1 GTSNPN, CDR2 SVGIG (reference sequence). Germline trimming cut 3 bases from V and 0 bases from J; bases unmatched to any gene: 0. CDR3 sequence: CAWRLAANTGELFF. Written as DNA, the CDR3 is TGTGCCTGGAGACTAGCGGCGAACACCGGGGAGCTGTTTTTT. Together with reference TRBV30 and TRBJ2-2, the CDR3 gives the full variable domain: SQTIHQWPATLVQPVGSPLSLECTVEGTSNPNLYWYRQAAGRGLQLLFYSVGIGQISSEVPQNLSASRPQDRQFILSSKKLLLSDSGFYLCAWRLAANTGELFFGEGSRLTVL.

V usage is TRBV2 and J usage is TRBJ2-5, with TRBD2 identical over 8 bases. Per the germline V gene, CDR1 is SNHLY and CDR2 is FYNNEI. V gave up 5 bases and J gave up 0 bases; unmatched junction bases: 8. CDR3 length equals 16 residues. CDR3 bases: TGTGCCAGCAGTTTAAATTCGGGGGGGTACCAAGAGACCCAGTACTTC. Protein product: CASSLNSGGYQETQYF.

This clone was seen more than once but under ten times. V and J are TRBV7-3 and TRBJ2-6; D not certain. The V end was cut by 5 bases, the J end by 1 base, with 9 bases between. Per germline, CDR1 SGHTA and CDR2 FQGTGA. The CDR3 totals 15 residues. CDR3 coding DNA: TGTGCCAGCAGCGTTGGGCGATCTGGGGCCAACGTCCTGACTTTC. Translation: CASSVGRSGANVLTF. Full variable domain (missing parts from reference TRBV7-3 and TRBJ2-6): GAGVSQTPSNKVTEKGKYVELRCDPISGHTALYWYRQSLGQGPEFLIYFQGTGAADDSGLPNDRFFAVRPEGSVSTLKIQRTERGDSAVYLCASSVGRSGANVLTFGAGSRLTVL.

The chain is built from TRBV27 and TRBJ1-6; maybe TRBD1 (6 bases). Trimming took 5 bases from V and 13 from J, leaving 18 bases between them. The CDR3 has 14 amino acids. Germline V gene data show CDR1 as MNHEY and CDR2 as SMNVEV (reference sequence). The CDR3 DNA reads as TGTGCCAGCAGTAGGGACACAACTCGAAAGCCCCTCCACTTT. The encoded protein is CASSRDTTRKPLHF.

The V and J genes are TRBV27 and TRBJ2-3; D not resolved. The CDR3 totals 15 residues. Germline loops: CDR1 MNHEY, CDR2 SMNVEV (reference sequence). Trimming removed 2 bases at V and 2 bases at J, with 11 bases between. The CDR3 spells CASSLRYQNTDTQYF. The CDR3, as DNA: TGTGCCAGCAGTTTAAGATACCAGAACACAGATACGCAGTATTTT.

This clone was seen more than once but under ten times. V is TRBV10-3 and J is TRBJ1-5; D might be TRBD1 (5 bases). V shed 0 bases and J shed 9 bases, with 12 bases lying between them. Per germline, CDR1 ENHRY and CDR2 SYGVKD. The CDR3 runs 14 residues. CDR3 DNA: TGTGCCATCAGTGAGTCCCTGGGGCAAGCGCCCCAGCATTTT. This codes for CAISESLGQAPQHF.

The table lists this clone with a few counts. This chain joins TRBV6-1 and TRBJ2-1, with 12 bases fitting TRBD2. J was trimmed by 5 bases and V by 8 bases; bases with no gene match: 7. CDR3 size: 15 residues. CDR1 MNHNS and CDR2 SASEGT come from the germline V gene. In DNA form, the CDR3 reads TGTGCCAGCCTCCTAGCGGGGGGGCTGGACAATGAGCAGTTCTTC. This sequence encodes CASLLAGGLDNEQFF.

V usage is TRBV7-9 and J usage is TRBJ2-7, with D possibly matching TRBD1 (5 bases). Trimming shortened V by 2 bases and J by 4 bases, and 12 bases separated the two germline ends. The germline V gene encodes CDR1 SEHNR and CDR2 FQNEAQ (reference sequence). The CDR3 spans 14 residues. The CDR3 is CASSLRSDSYEQYF. The CDR3 DNA is TGTGCCAGCAGCTTAAGGTCTGACAGTTACGAGCAGTACTTC. Variable domain in full (rest from reference TRBV7-9 and TRBJ2-7): DTGVSQNPRHKITKRGQNVTFRCDPISEHNRLYWYRQTLGQGPEFLTYFQNEAQLEKSRLLSDRFSAERPKGSFSTLEIQRTEQGDSAMYLCASSLRSDSYEQYFGPGTRLTVT.

In this sample, this clone turned up a few times. The genes are TRBV29-1 and TRBJ2-7, with TRBD2 identical over 7 bases. The trim removed 0 bases at V and 6 bases at J, leaving 5 bases unmatched. This CDR3 is 13 amino acids long. Germline CDR1 reads SQVTM; CDR2 reads ANQGSEA. The DNA for the CDR3 is TGCAGCGTTGAAGATCAACTAGCGAGCGAGCAGTACTTC. Translating gives CSVEDQLASEQYF.